This TCR beta chain was recovered during a study of cytomegalovirus exposure and HLA in healthy donors. The wider study: The use of the same platform for the 100 to 150 validation repertoires and the 550 to 700 first-cohort repertoires was reported by a later analysis. Study-level points and caveats: The study flagged about 150 TCR beta chains as cytomegalovirus-associated.

The CDR3 totals 15 residues. CDR1 is MNHEY, CDR2 SVGAGI, per germline. Trimming took 0 bases from V and 5 from J; bases not matched to a gene: 3. Measured with immunoSEQ multiplex PCR; TCRdb has only the in-frame clones, and not every one. Counted here are approximately 180,000 clones, just under 90% occurring once; the ten biggest clones make up approximately 1.5%. Turning to this clone: Its cognate antigen is unknown.

The sequencing sample was made of PBMCs. The sequence came from a woman between 25 and 40 years old in good health and CMV-seronegative. This rearrangement joins TRBV6-5 to TRBJ1-4; 7 nucleotides agree with TRBD1. The CDR3 DNA follows: TGTGCCAGCAGTTACTCAGACAGGGCAAATGAAAAACTGTTTTTT. Translating it yields CASSYSDRANEKLFF.